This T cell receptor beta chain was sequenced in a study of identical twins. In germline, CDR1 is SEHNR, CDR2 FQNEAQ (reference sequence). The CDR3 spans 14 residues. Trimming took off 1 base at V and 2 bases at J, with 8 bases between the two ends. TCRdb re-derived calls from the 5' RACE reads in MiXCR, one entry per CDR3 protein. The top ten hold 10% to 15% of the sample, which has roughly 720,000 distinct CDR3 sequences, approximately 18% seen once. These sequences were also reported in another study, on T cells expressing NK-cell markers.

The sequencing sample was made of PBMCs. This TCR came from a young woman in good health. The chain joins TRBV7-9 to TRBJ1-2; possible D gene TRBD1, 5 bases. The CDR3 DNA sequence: TGTGCCAGCAGCTTAGAACAGGCCAACTATGGCTACACCTTC. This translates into CASSLEQANYGYTF.